The T cell receptor (beta chain) described here comes from a study of beta chain features in type 1 diabetes (dated by TCRdb to the late 2010s). For the wider study: Mean age, gender distribution, total cell number and subset yield were not different between patients and healthy donors. The study compared the TCRB repertoires of sorted circulating CD4+ T cell subsets in recently diagnosed type 1 diabetes patients with those in matched healthy donors. Naive and central memory subsets were obtained from all 30 or so donors, but regulatory and stem cell-like memory subsets were isolated from only 8 patients and roughly 8 healthy donors. Across all samples, almost 110 million sorted cells were examined, and cell number per subset correlated strongly with RNA yield.

Each donor gave one peripheral blood draw, averaging approximately 120 mL, which was collected into heparinised tubes. A BD FACSAria II and a panel including CD45RO, CCR7, CD25, CD127, CD95 and CD27 were used to sort naive, central memory, regulatory and stem cell-like memory CD4+ T cells. Purity was above 95% for every sorted population. PBMCs were separated immediately by Lymphoprep density gradient centrifugation and were stained directly, without being cultured. So that batch effects would be minimized, each experiment stained and sorted samples in pairs, pairing one healthy donor with one patient. Trimmed from V: 4 bases; trimmed from J: 3 bases; junction bases lacking a gene match: 9. Reading the germline V gene gives CDR1 SQVTM and CDR2 ANQGSEA. The CDR3 starts with the cysteine, ends with the phenylalanine, and has 15 residues. Here the CDR3 DNA is all that survives: 45 bases in frame from base 1.

All of the isolated RNA was reverse transcribed with the High Capacity cDNA Reverse Transcription Kit, so expressed TCRB transcripts were sequenced. Naive, central memory and regulatory T cell samples underwent deep immunoSEQ sequencing, averaging roughly 3.5 million total reads per sample. After sorted cells were lysed in RLT buffer, RNA was extracted with DNase-treated RNeasy Micro or Mini kits, with the choice depending on cell number. To prevent cross-contamination, each cell subset was processed individually, whereas patient and healthy donor samples were processed jointly. The immunoSEQ multiplex PCR was used to amplify TCRB sequences from cDNA, generating 87-bp fragments that spanned the CDR3 region. Amplicons were sequenced on the Illumina HiSeq platform. As for the original processing: Synthetic template baselines were used to correct PCR bias computationally, reads within Hamming distance 2 were collapsed together, and singletons that could not be merged were discarded. Reads were aligned to IMGT to assign V, D and J genes, CDR3 length, and insertions or deletions at six rearrangement sites. Within each subset, clonotype counts were normalized to the number of sorted cells before true diversity and Gini coefficients were calculated with the tcR R package. The overlap coefficient, calculated on TCRB nucleotide sequences, was used to quantify repertoire sharing. As a proxy for the pre-selection repertoire, out-of-frame TCRB sequences from naive cells were analyzed. TCRdb obtained this table from immuneACCESS and retained in-frame rearrangements with V and J assigned. These tables miss some clones; where compared with another copy, unresolved V genes account for less than half of the shortfall, and the remainder is unexplained. V and J calls and clone size are copied from that table; D and trimming were computed from the DNA. This sample lists 300,000 to 400,000 clones; roughly 11% were detected once. 0.015% to 0.02% of the sample is taken by the ten largest.

General conclusions and limits of the study: Fewer insertions and more nucleotide deletions at VDJ recombination sites were observed in patients with type 1 diabetes, implying thymic rearrangement abnormalities. Because the HLA sub-analyses included only small numbers of individuals, any influence of HLA type on TCRB rearrangement was left unresolved. Sequencing cDNA rather than genomic DNA could over-represent highly expressing activated cells, although activation and CD3 levels did not differ between groups. Shorter templates might have been favored by PCR, but patient and control samples were amplified and corrected together, so both groups would have been affected equally by any skew. Naive, central memory and regulatory TCRB repertoires appeared to be more similar among patients than among healthy donors. A moderate but significant shortening of TCRB CDR3 length was observed in type 1 diabetes patients in all four CD4+ subsets.

As concerns this clone: The specificity of this receptor is unknown. No base qualities exist here, and no much larger clone lies one base off it.

The TCR originated in a woman aged 30 to 39 in good health. This receptor chain uses TRBV29-1 and TRBJ1-3; TRBD1 lines up with 7 middle nucleotides. The sequencing input was naive CD4+ T cells from blood. Read against the paper, the sample's cell subset or site label means: true naive CD4+ T cells. The CDR3 has the sequence CSVVDRARFGNTIYF. The sequenced DNA is TGCAGCGTTGTAGACAGGGCAAGATTTGGAAACACCATATATTTT.